This T cell receptor (beta chain) was sequenced in a study of T-cell memory formation after mild COVID-19. Findings and limits, study-wide: Some responding clones appeared in pre-infection memory, suggesting cross-reactive memory joined. Whether second-wave clones peaking at day 37 were SARS-CoV-2 specific went unconfirmed.

It was 5'RACE with constant-segment primers that produced the TCR alpha and TCR beta cDNA libraries, which carried sample barcodes and UMIs. Via MiXCR, TCRdb re-called the 5' RACE reads, giving one row per CDR3 protein. Of about 210,000 distinct CDR3 sequences listed, around 26% were seen once; the top ten hold around 10%. V dropped 0 bases and J dropped 0 bases, with 3 bases sitting between them. Germline CDR1 MGHRA, CDR2 YSYEKL. The CDR3 spans 15 residues. Ten or more counts support this clonotype. Its cognate antigen is unknown. The sequence came from an adult woman who had mild COVID-19 (a few samples of this study predate the infection). Cell type and time point are not known. V and J are TRBV4-1 and TRBJ2-6; no reliable D call. Sequenced: PBMCs or a T cell subset sorted from them (not recorded which). DNA for the CDR3: TGCGCCAGCAGCCAAGAAGCCTCTGGGGCCAACGTCCTGACTTTC. Its translation is CASSQEASGANVLTF.